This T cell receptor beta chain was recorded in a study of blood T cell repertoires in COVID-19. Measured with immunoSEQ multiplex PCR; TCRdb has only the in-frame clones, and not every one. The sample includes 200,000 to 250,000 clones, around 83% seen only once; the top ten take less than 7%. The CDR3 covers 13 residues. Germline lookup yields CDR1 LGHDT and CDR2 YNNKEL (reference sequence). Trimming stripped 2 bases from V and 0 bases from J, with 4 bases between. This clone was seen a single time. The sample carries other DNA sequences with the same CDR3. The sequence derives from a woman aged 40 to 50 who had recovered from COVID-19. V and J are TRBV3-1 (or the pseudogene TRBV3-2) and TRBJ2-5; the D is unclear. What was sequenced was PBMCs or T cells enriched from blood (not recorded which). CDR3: CASSQPDQETQYF. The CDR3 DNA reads TGTGCCAGCAGCCAACCAGACCAAGAGACCCAGTACTTC.